The 23 T cell receptor beta chains listed next were all sequenced from one sample in a study of blood T cell repertoires in COVID-19. Assay: immunoSEQ multiplex PCR; the TCRdb copy retains only in-frame clones and omits some. Seen here are 490,000 or so clones, 75% to 90% observed once, and the top ten hold just over 8%. Specimen: PBMCs or T cells enriched from blood (not recorded which). The receptor set was obtained from a woman between 55 and 75 years old who had recovered from COVID-19.

Note on this clone: A read error may produce the germline difference seen at one junction end. The chain couples TRBV5-5 to TRBJ2-3; tentatively, D is TRBD1 (6 bases). The germline gives CDR1 SGHKS, CDR2 YYEKEE (reference sequence). The CDR3 covers 16 residues. The CDR3: CASILGRGRGTDTQYF. DNA for the CDR3: TGTGCCAGCATCTTGGGTAGGGGGAGAGGCACAGATACGCAGTATTTT.

V usage is TRBV9 and J usage is TRBJ1-2; 7 bases map to TRBD1. The CDR3 contains 17 residues. The trim removed 3 bases at V and 5 bases at J, leaving 16 bases unmatched. The V gene's germline CDR1 is SGDLS and CDR2 YYNGEE. CDR3 sequence reads: CASSETQGGTKGYGYTF. CDR3 DNA sequence: TGTGCCAGCAGCGAGACCCAGGGGGGCACTAAGGGGTATGGCTACACCTTC.

This chain uses TRBV27 with TRBJ2-7; D uncertain. This CDR3 contains 14 residues. The germline V gene encodes CDR1 MNHEY and CDR2 SMNVEV (reference sequence). V dropped 3 bases and J dropped 3 bases, with 12 bases sitting between them. The DNA for the CDR3 is TGTGCCAGCAGTTTCCGTCAGGATCACTACGAGCAGTACGTC. It encodes CASSFRQDHYEQYV.

The V gene is TRBV2, the J gene TRBJ2-2; 7 nucleotides line up with TRBD2. The germline V gene has CDR1 SNHLY and CDR2 FYNNEI. This CDR3 is 15 amino acids long. Unmatched junction bases numbered 5, after V lost 4 bases and J lost 3 bases. DNA of the CDR3: TGTGCCAGCAGTGTTTCTAGCGGCCACACCGGGGAGCTGTTTTTT. Protein sequence: CASSVSSGHTGELFF.

This chain links TRBV29-1 with TRBJ2-7; tentative D call: TRBD1 (5 bases). Germline V CDR1 and CDR2: SQVTM, ANQGSEA. V was clipped by 6 bases and J by 2 bases, with 17 bases between them. The CDR3 is made up of 14 amino acids. The CDR3 sequence: CSVFWAGYTYEQYF. CDR3 DNA: TGCAGCGTGTTTTGGGCAGGGTATACCTACGAGCAGTACTTC.

The chain uses TRBV18 and TRBJ1-1, with 7 bases lining up with TRBD1. J gave up 10 bases and V 5 bases, and 16 bases lay outside the gene matches. The germline V gene encodes CDR1 KGHSH and CDR2 LQKENI. The CDR3 runs to 15 residues. The CDR3 region has the DNA TGTGCCAGCTCATCAGAGGGTGCAGGGGGTCTTGGAGCTTTCTTT. As protein: CASSSEGAGGLGAFF.

This chain uses TRBV19 with TRBJ1-5, with 10 bases matching TRBD1. The trim removed 3 bases at V and 2 bases at J, leaving 4 bases unmatched. The CDR3 covers 16 residues. Germline V gene sequence: CDR1 LNHDA, CDR2 SQIVND (reference sequence). CDR3 sequence reads: CASSMRDRGGNQPQHF. The CDR3, as DNA: TGTGCCAGTAGTATGAGGGACAGGGGTGGCAATCAGCCCCAGCATTTT.

V is TRBV7-2 and J is TRBJ2-4; possibly TRBD2 for D (6 bases). Germline CDR1 and CDR2: SGHTA and FQGNSA. This CDR3 has 15 residues. V was shortened by 4 bases and J by 9 bases, with 19 bases between the two germline ends. CDR3: CASSSFSGLGGIQYF. Here the CDR3 DNA reads TGTGCCAGCAGCTCCTTTAGCGGTTTGGGGGGCATTCAGTACTTC.

The J gene is TRBJ1-1, the V gene TRBV6-5; 10 nucleotides match TRBD1. Germline CDR1 is MNHEY and CDR2 is SVGAGI. The CDR3 is 14 residues long. V lost 6 bases, J lost 4 bases, and 5 bases stayed unmatched. The CDR3 DNA sequence: TGTGCCAGCAGCAGACAGGGGGCTCGCACTGAAGCTTTCTTT. It translates to CASSRQGARTEAFF.

The CDR3 DNA is TGTGCCAGCTCACCGGACAGGCACTCCTACGAGCAGTACTTC. Amino acids: CASSPDRHSYEQYF. The chain employs TRBV18 and TRBJ2-7; 7 nucleotides agree with TRBD1. Germline assignment: CDR1 KGHSH and CDR2 LQKENI. The V and J ends lost 3 bases and 0 bases, in that order; junction bases with no gene match: 2. This CDR3 region has 14 residues.

The rearrangement uses TRBV28 and TRBJ1-2; the match to TRBD1 covers 7 bases. V lost 6 bases, J lost 2 bases, and 9 bases stayed unmatched. Germline assignment: CDR1 MDHEN and CDR2 SYDVKM. There are 15 residues in the CDR3. The CDR3 DNA sequence: TGTGCCAGCAGCTATACAGGGGAGCCCAACTATGGCTACACCTTC. It encodes CASSYTGEPNYGYTF.

The CDR3 is CASSPIAGVSGANVLTF. CDR3 sequence (DNA): TGTGCCAGCTCACCAATCGCCGGGGTCTCTGGGGCCAACGTCCTGACTTTC. The chain combines TRBV18 with TRBJ2-6; D might be TRBD2 (5 bases). The CDR3 contains 17 residues. V was clipped by 2 bases and J by 0 bases, with 11 bases between them. Germline V CDR1 and CDR2: KGHSH, LQKENI.

V is TRBV13 and J is TRBJ2-1; 14 bases fit TRBD2. V shed 5 bases and J 5 bases; nucleotides not matched to a gene: 5. The CDR3 length is 16 residues. Germline loops: CDR1 PRHDT, CDR2 FYEKMQ (reference sequence). The CDR3 nucleotides read TGTGCCAGCAGCCCAAGACTAGCGGGGGGGAACAATGAGCAGTTCTTC. It specifies CASSPRLAGGNNEQFF.

J is TRBJ1-6 and V is TRBV2, with D perhaps TRBD1 (6 bases). This CDR3 spans 15 amino acids. The germline V gene has CDR1 SNHLY and CDR2 FYNNEI. The V end lost 6 bases, the J end lost 5 bases, and 14 bases lay between the germline ends. In DNA form, the CDR3 reads TGTGCCAGCAGAATGGGGGCTGGGGATAATTCACCCCTCCACTTT. Translating gives CASRMGAGDNSPLHF.

The chain couples TRBV6-1 to TRBJ1-5; tentative D call: TRBD1 (5 bases). Germline assignment: CDR1 MNHNS and CDR2 SASEGT. V lost 2 bases and J lost 0, with 17 bases in between. CDR3 length: 18 residues. The CDR3 protein is CASSEQGGTPYSNQPQHF. CDR3 bases: TGTGCCAGCAGTGAACAGGGCGGGACGCCATATAGCAATCAGCCCCAGCATTTT.

The chain couples TRBV5-4 to TRBJ2-3; perhaps TRBD2 as D (6 bases). The CDR3 runs to 13 residues. Germline V gene data show CDR1 as SGHNT and CDR2 as YYREEE (reference sequence). V was trimmed by 10 bases and J by 0 bases, leaving 12 bases between them. The CDR3 region has the DNA TGTGCCGAGGGGAGGTATAGCACAGATACGCAGTATTTT. Protein: CAEGRYSTDTQYF.

This rearrangement joins TRBV15 to TRBJ2-1, with 8 bases matching TRBD2. J gave up 6 bases and V 4 bases, and 5 bases lay outside the gene matches. This CDR3 is built from 14 residues. Per the germline V gene, CDR1 is LNHNV and CDR2 is YYDKDF (reference sequence). For the CDR3, the DNA is TGTGCCACCAGCATATTTGGGACTAGCAATGAGCAGTTCTTC. The encoded protein is CATSIFGTSNEQFF.

The V gene is TRBV27, the J gene TRBJ1-1; D is unresolved. Trimming took 7 bases from V and 4 from J, leaving 16 bases between them. CDR3 length equals 14 residues. Germline CDR1 is MNHEY and CDR2 is SMNVEV (reference sequence). DNA for the CDR3: TGTGCCAGCAAGCTTAGGAGGGCGGGCACTGAAGCTTTCTTT. It codes for CASKLRRAGTEAFF.

This chain uses TRBV12-2 with TRBJ2-7; whether TRBD2, the table's D call, matches the DNA was not checked. TRBV12-2 is a pseudogene segment. This CDR3 is 10 amino acids long. Here the CDR3 reads CASPSYEQYV. CDR3 in DNA: TGTGCAAGTCCCTCGTACGAGCAGTACGTC.

The chain recombines TRBV5-6 with TRBJ1-4; 7 bases fit TRBD1. Germline V gives CDR1 SGHDT, CDR2 YYEEEE. This CDR3 spans 16 amino acids. With V trimmed by 2 bases and J by 8 bases, 12 bases remained unmatched. The CDR3, as DNA: TGTGCCAGCAGCTTCCTACAGGGGAAGGAAAAGGAAAAACTGTTTTTT. This sequence encodes CASSFLQGKEKEKLFF.

The chain has TRBV5-1 and TRBJ2-5, with 13 bases matching TRBD2. Losses at the gene ends were 4 bases for V and 1 base for J; bases not matched to a gene: 4. This CDR3 has 16 residues. Germline V lookup: CDR1 SGHRS, CDR2 YFSETQ. This chain's CDR3 is CASSRGLAGAQETQYF. The CDR3 nucleotides are TGCGCCAGCAGCCGAGGACTAGCGGGGGCCCAAGAGACCCAGTACTTC.

V usage is TRBV6-5 and J usage is TRBJ1-1; the match to TRBD1 covers 8 bases. The CDR3 contains 15 residues. From germline, CDR1 is MNHEY and CDR2 SVGAGI. V gave up 5 bases and J gave up 5 bases; unmatched junction bases: 10. The CDR3 here is CASSPGQGYQTEAFF. The DNA for the CDR3 is TGTGCCAGCAGTCCCGGACAGGGATACCAAACTGAAGCTTTCTTT.

V is TRBV11-3 and J is TRBJ2-1, with 7 bases lining up with TRBD1. Germline loops: CDR1 SGHNT, CDR2 YENEEA. V trimming: 4 bases; J trimming: 6 bases; junction bases outside the gene matches: 9. The CDR3 runs to 15 residues. CDR3 sequence (DNA): TGTGCCAGCAGCTCGGGACAGATTTATACCAATGAGCAGTTCTTC. The encoded protein is CASSSGQIYTNEQFF. Using reference TRBV11-3 and TRBJ2-1 for the parts outside the CDR3, the full variable domain is EAGVVQSPRYKIIEKKQPVAFWCNPISGHNTLYWYLQNLGQGPELLIRYENEEAVDDSQLPKDRFSAERLKGVDSTLKIQPAELGDSAVYLCASSSGQIYTNEQFFGPGTRLTVL.